This is a list of T cell receptor beta chains from one sample in a study of shared clonotypes between healthy human individuals. The method was immunoSEQ multiplex PCR; TCRdb's version includes in-frame clones alone and lacks a portion of them. The sample contains approximately 2.5 million clones, approximately 93% of which appear only once. The sequencing sample was made of naive CD4+ T cells from PBMCs. The receptors here all came from a young man in good health. Some clones in this sample may be carry-over from other donors' samples. The CDR3 runs from the conserved cysteine through the conserved F or W. A D gene is named only where the DNA matches it firmly. The size of a clone is reported for some rows only, either as once, few or many, or as a class for expanded clones.

j_gene | abundance | v_gene | d_gene | CDR3nt | CDR3aa
TRBJ2-1 | - | TRBV19 | - | TGTGCCAGTAGTAGAGGAAGCGCCTGGGACAATGAGCAGTTCTTC | CASSRGSAWDNEQFF
TRBJ2-7 | - | TRBV30 | TRBD1 | TGTGCCTGGAATTTGGGACAGGCCTCCTACGAGCAGTACTTC | CAWNLGQASYEQYF
TRBJ1-4 | - | TRBV6-1 | - | TGTGCCCGACCCGGGGCTGAGCCCTTT | CARPGAEPF
TRBJ2-5 | few | TRBV5-1 | TRBD2 | TGCGCCAGCAGCTTGATGGCGGGAGGGCCGGAGACCCAGTACTTC | CASSLMAGGPETQYF
TRBJ2-3 | once | TRBV5-6 | - | TGTGCCAGCAGCTCGGAGCCCCTGGGGGACATCACAGATACGCAGTATTTT | CASSSEPLGDITDTQYF
TRBJ1-1 | - | TRBV9 | - | TGTGCCAGCAGCGTAGTACTGGCCAACACTGAAGCTTTCTTT | CASSVVLANTEAFF
TRBJ2-5 | - | TRBV10-3 | TRBD2 | TGTGCCATCAGTGAGCGCGGACTAGCGGGTCAAGAGACCCAGTACTTC | CAISERGLAGQETQYF
TRBJ2-3 | - | TRBV5-5 | - | TGTGCCAGCAGCTTGGGGACTAGCACAGATACGCAGTATTTT | CASSLGTSTDTQYF
TRBJ1-5 | few | TRBV30 | - | TGTGCCTGGACCCTTGGGAGGGTGGGCAATCAGCCCCAGCATTTT | CAWTLGRVGNQPQHF
TRBJ2-1 | once | TRBV11-2 | TRBD2 | TGTGCCAGCAGCTCACATCGGGGGGGCGAGCAGTTCTTC | CASSSHRGGEQFF
TRBJ2-7 | - | TRBV28 | - | TGTGCCACCACGGGGCAAACCTACGAGCAGTACTTC | CATTGQTYEQYF
TRBJ2-3 | - | TRBV18 | - | TGTGCCAGCTCACCGAGGCAGGGAACAGATACGCAGTATTTT | CASSPRQGTDTQYF
TRBJ2-7 | - | TRBV9 | - | TGTGCCAGCAGCCCGGTCAGTGTAGGGGAGCAGTACTTC | CASSPVSVGEQYF
TRBJ1-3 | once | TRBV7-6 | TRBD1 | TGTGCCAGCAGCCCACAGGGGTCTGGAAACACCATATATTTT | CASSPQGSGNTIYF
TRBJ2-5 | - | TRBV18 | TRBD2 | TGTGCCAGCTCACCCCCCGGGGGGGCCTGGGGCGAGACCCAGTACTTC | CASSPPGGAWGETQYF
TRBJ2-2 | - | TRBV7-6 | TRBD2 | TGTGCCAGCAGCCCCGTGGGCACTAGCGGAACGAACACCGGGGAGCTGTTTTTT | CASSPVGTSGTNTGELFF
TRBJ2-7 | - | TRBV5-6 | TRBD2 | TGTGCCAGCAGCCCGGGGGGTTATGGCGAGCAGTACTTC | CASSPGGYGEQYF
TRBJ2-2 | - | TRBV19 | - | TGTGCCAGCAGGCCGGAAGGGATAGCCGGGGAGCTGTTTTTT | CASRPEGIAGELFF
TRBJ1-2 | - | TRBV10-3 | TRBD1 | TGTGCCAGCGCAACATCCGGGACAGGGGTGAGATACTATGGCTACACCTTC | CASATSGTGVRYYGYTF
TRBJ2-1 | - | TRBV12-5 | TRBD2 | TGTGCTAGTGGTCAACAATCCCTAGCGGCCTCCTACAATGAGCAGTTCTTC | CASGQQSLAASYNEQFF
TRBJ2-5 | once | TRBV11-2 | - | TGTGCCAGCAGCCTCGGAAGCGGAGCGTTGGAGACCCAGTACTTC | CASSLGSGALETQYF
TRBJ2-5 | - | TRBV6-5 | - | TGTGCCAGCAGTTACTCGCCCGGGGTTGGGGAGACCCAGTACTTC | CASSYSPGVGETQYF
TRBJ2-1 | once | TRBV7-9 | TRBD1 | TGTGCCAGCAGCAGGACAGGGGGCGGCCACAATGAGCAGTTCTTC | CASSRTGGGHNEQFF
TRBJ2-1 | - | TRBV7-2 | TRBD2 | TGTGCCAGCAGGTTACTTCTAGCGGACTACTACAATGAGCAGTTCTTC | CASRLLLADYYNEQFF
TRBJ2-5 | - | TRBV7-9 | TRBD2 | TGTGCCAGCAGCTTAGAGGCTATTGTGCGGCTAGCGGATCTGTTGGAGTACTTC | CASSLEAIVRLADLLEYF
TRBJ1-1 | - | TRBV10-3 | - | TGTGCCATCAGTGAGTCATGGGGCACTGAAGCTTTCTTT | CAISESWGTEAFF
TRBJ2-7 | - | TRBV28 | TRBD1 | TGTGCCAGCAGTTTACTCGGGACAGGGAGCTCCTACGAGCAGTACTTC | CASSLLGTGSSYEQYF
TRBJ1-1 | - | TRBV5-4 | - | TGTGCCAGCAGCCAAGCAGGGATGGCAAACACTGAAGCTTTCTTT | CASSQAGMANTEAFF
TRBJ1-1 | - | TRBV27 | - | TGTGCCAGCAGTTTCGAGGGCCCGAACACTGAAGCTTTCTTT | CASSFEGPNTEAFF
TRBJ2-7 | - | TRBV5-1 | TRBD2 | TGCGCCAGCAGCTTTTCAGCGGGAGTTTACGAGCAGTACTTC | CASSFSAGVYEQYF
TRBJ2-2 | - | TRBV29-1 | - | TGCAGCGTTGCAAAAGACCCTAACAGGGCCGACGCCGGGGAGCTGTTTTTT | CSVAKDPNRADAGELFF
TRBJ2-1 | - | TRBV7-3 | - | TGTGCCAGCAGCTTAGATCGGGGAGGTTTCAATGAGCAGTTCTTC | CASSLDRGGFNEQFF
TRBJ2-6 | - | TRBV7-7 | TRBD1 | TGTGCCAGCAGCCGCACAGGGGGCCTTGGGGCCAACGTCCTGACTTTC | CASSRTGGLGANVLTF
TRBJ2-7 | once | TRBV4-1 | - | TGCGCCAGCAGCCCATGGGTGGCGGGAAACTACGAGCAGTACTTC | CASSPWVAGNYEQYF
TRBJ1-2 | - | TRBV11-2 | TRBD1 | TGTGCCAGCAGCTTAGATCACAGGGGGGATTGGTATGGCTACACCTTC | CASSLDHRGDWYGYTF
TRBJ2-7 | once | TRBV2 | - | TGTGCCAGCAGTGCTTACGAGCAGTACTTC | CASSAYEQYF
TRBJ1-3 | once | TRBV6-4 | - | TGTGCCAGCAGTGCTACAACAGGGCTCTCTGGAAACACCATATATTTT | CASSATTGLSGNTIYF
TRBJ2-7 | - | TRBV28 | - | TGTGCCAGCACCTCGGGGAATTCCTACGAGCAGTACTTC | CASTSGNSYEQYF
TRBJ2-3 | - | TRBV5-1 | TRBD2 | TGCGCCAGCAGCTCGACTAGCGCGGCAGATACGCAGTATTTT | CASSSTSAADTQYF
TRBJ2-5 | - | TRBV6-5 | TRBD1 | TGTGCCAGCAGTTCGGGACAGTACCAAGAGACCCAGTACTTC | CASSSGQYQETQYF